This record covers a single T cell receptor beta chain. Antigen: not known. Into CD45RA+ naive and CD45RA-negative memory subsets, the CD4+ cells were split. This sample is part of a study of shared clonotypes between healthy human individuals. Notes on the study in general: Around 5.4% of naive CD4 clonotypes were common to four donors. Shared clonotypes across all four donors exceeded non-shared ones in generation probability. Blood was the sole source, and tissue repertoires probably differ.

TCRdb's copy holds only in-frame clones and misses some; the assay was immunoSEQ multiplex PCR. The sample records some 1.4 million clones, around 97% being singletons. V trimming: 7 bases; J trimming: 4 bases; junction bases outside the gene matches: 20. CDR1 is LNHDA, CDR2 SQIVND, per germline (reference sequence). This CDR3 comprises 18 residues. The source of this sequence is a man aged 25 to 40 in good health. The rearrangement joins TRBV19 to TRBJ1-1; TRBD1 aligns across 8 bases. The specimen was naive CD4+ T cells sorted from blood. As for subset: CD45RA+ positively selected. CDR3 protein: CASTPLGTGRLLGTEAFF. CDR3 nucleotides: TGTGCCAGTACCCCTTTGGGGACAGGCCGCCTCTTGGGCACTGAAGCTTTCTTT.